This TCR beta chain is from a study of shared clonotypes between healthy human individuals. Study findings and constraints: The low donor count limited represented genetic and exposure-history diversity.

About this clone: The antigen remains unidentified.

The donors were adults (healthy and HIV-negative) with no recent acute infections or vaccinations. All the donors were Caucasian adults who lived in Nashville, Tennessee. Genomic DNA (from each subset) was split evenly across several immunoSEQ plates. Sequenced by immunoSEQ multiplex PCR; TCRdb stores in-frame clones only, minus some. The repertoire holds about 660,000 clones, with approximately 74% as singletons. Sequencing was performed on memory CD4+ T cells sorted from blood. Indicated subset: CD45RA-negative fraction. This TCR came from a woman between 25 and 40 years old in good health.

CDR3 sequence: CASSSRWEGDTQYF. CDR3 nucleotides: TGTGCCAGCAGTTCACGGTGGGAAGGAGATACGCAGTATTTT. The rearrangement links TRBV28 to TRBJ2-3; no clear D gene. Trimming cost V 4 bases and J 5 bases, with 13 bases left between them. CDR1 is MDHEN, CDR2 SYDVKM, per germline. The CDR3 covers 14 residues.